These T cell receptor beta chains were read from a single sample in a study of blood T cell repertoires in COVID-19. Assay: immunoSEQ multiplex PCR; the TCRdb copy retains only in-frame clones and omits some. The top ten hold around two fifths of the sample, which has about 56,000 clones, roughly nine tenths seen once. Sequences were obtained from peripheral blood. The receptors shown here come from a woman aged 60 to 75 with COVID-19, enrolled during active disease. The CDR3 runs from the conserved cysteine through the conserved F or W.

j_call v_call cdr3_length cdr3_aa
TRBJ2-7 TRBV25-1 15 CASSDWQEVRGEQYF
TRBJ1-6 TRBV4-1 15 CASSQDFIYNSPLHF
TRBJ2-1 TRBV24-1 14 CATSDPSVRNEQFF
TRBJ1-5 TRBV5-1 19 CASSWTGQGALPSNQPQHF
TRBJ2-2 TRBV5-4 17 CASSLVGLSANTGELFF
TRBJ1-4 TRBV19 15 CASNGQDATNEKLFF
TRBJ2-1 TRBV24-1 11 CATSVAGAQFF
TRBJ2-1 TRBV9 13 CASSVTDSREQFF
TRBJ1-2 TRBV11-2 14 CASSGQGASYGYTF
TRBJ1-5 TRBV6-2/TRBV6-3 14 CASSWDRDNQPQHF
TRBJ2-2 TRBV6-5 13 CASSQTSAGELFF
TRBJ2-3 TRBV7-2 15 CASSPSSGLTDTQYF
TRBJ2-5 TRBV11-3 11 CASRRSETQYF
TRBJ2-7 TRBV6-2/TRBV6-3 17 CASSKNTGTGGVYEQYF
TRBJ2-7 TRBV6-5 13 CASSLASSYEQYF
TRBJ2-7 TRBV13 14 CASSLRSRSYEQYF
TRBJ2-7 TRBV18 15 CASSPPTSGNYEQYF
TRBJ2-3 TRBV5-4 15 CASSATGLARDTQYF
TRBJ2-7 TRBV4-3 18 CASSRSTLTSGDTYEQYF